In its sample, the clone carrying this T cell receptor (beta chain) was seen a few times. V trimming: 2 bases; J trimming: 8 bases; junction bases outside the gene matches: 12. Germline values: CDR1 SGHRS, CDR2 YFSETQ. The CDR3 contains 17 residues. This record belongs to a study of blood T cell repertoires in COVID-19. Background on the study: Whether acute or convalescent, the COVID-19 samples came from the United States, Italy and Spain.

Profiled with immunoSEQ multiplex PCR; TCRdb holds only in-frame clones, not every one. The sample lists approximately 150,000 clones; roughly 86% were seen once. V and J are TRBV5-1 and TRBJ2-1; 11 nucleotides align to TRBD1. The sequencing sample was made of peripheral blood. The source is a human donor with acute or convalescent COVID-19. The donor label of this sample is uncertain. The CDR3 loop is CASSFSGRDRGRYEQFF. CDR3 DNA sequence: TGCGCCAGCAGCTTCTCTGGCCGGGACAGGGGGAGGTATGAGCAGTTCTTC.